This T cell receptor (beta chain) was profiled in a study of monozygotic twins with inflammatory bowel disease. Whole-study results and caveats: Lower TCRbeta diversity (inverse Simpson) was seen in IBD patients than in healthy co-twins. Researchers were unable to tell different T cell subtypes apart.

With respect to this clonotype: The antigen is unknown.

For each CDR3 protein, TCRdb gives one entry from its re-call of the 5' RACE reads, without DNA. Its table lists about 300,000 distinct CDR3 sequences. Germline values: CDR1 SQVTM, CDR2 ANQGSEA. This CDR3 is built from 11 residues. The sample taken for sequencing was blood. V usage is TRBV29-1 and J usage is TRBJ2-5. The sequence derives from a human donor with ulcerative colitis or Crohn's disease, or a healthy co-twin of an affected twin (not recorded which). CDR3 in amino acids: CSVELGETQYF.